One sample yielded the 29 T cell receptor beta chains listed below, sequenced in a study of cytomegalovirus exposure and HLA in healthy donors. The primer mix had 60 Vbeta and 13 Jbeta primers. The data were produced by immunoSEQ multiplex PCR, yet TCRdb's version contains in-frame clones alone and is incomplete. The sample holds some 150,000 clones. The material sequenced was PBMCs. These TCRs come from a woman aged 18-29 years in good health and CMV-seronegative.

The J gene is TRBJ2-2, the V gene TRBV5-1, with D unclear. The CDR3 is made up of 12 amino acids. Germline CDR1 is SGHRS and CDR2 is YFSETQ. V was cut by 4 bases and J by 3 bases, with 4 bases left in between. The DNA for the CDR3 is TGCGCCAGCAGCAACTACACCGGGGAGCTGTTTTTT. Protein: CASSNYTGELFF.

The chain has TRBV2 and TRBJ2-5; 11 bases agree with TRBD1. The CDR3 is made up of 16 amino acids. Germline trimming cut 4 bases from V and 5 bases from J; bases unmatched to any gene: 9. The germline V gene has CDR1 SNHLY and CDR2 FYNNEI. CDR3 sequence (DNA): TGTGCCAGCAGTGCATTGGACAGGGGGCAGCTCGAGACCCAGTACTTC. Amino acids: CASSALDRGQLETQYF.

V gene TRBV14 combines with J gene TRBJ1-4; 7 nucleotides agree with TRBD1. Germline-derived CDR1 and CDR2 are SGHDN and FVKESK. The CDR3 runs to 14 residues. V was pared by 4 bases and J by 4 bases, with 3 bases of the junction left unmatched. CDR3: CASSPTGLNEKLFF. In nucleotides, the CDR3 is TGTGCCAGCAGCCCGACAGGGCTTAATGAAAAACTGTTTTTT.

The J gene is TRBJ1-3, the V gene TRBV6-6, with 8 bases fitting TRBD1. The V gene end was trimmed by 5 bases and the J gene end by 1 base; junction bases not matched to a gene: 4. The germline CDR1 and CDR2 sequences are MNHNY and SVGAGI (reference sequence). This CDR3 contains 15 residues. The CDR3 is CASSPGGASGNTIYF. In DNA form, the CDR3 reads TGTGCCAGCAGTCCAGGGGGCGCGTCTGGAAACACCATATATTTT.

The V gene is TRBV5-8, the J gene TRBJ1-2; no reliable D call. CDR1 is SGHTS and CDR2 is YDEGEE in the germline V gene. CDR3 length equals 14 residues. V lost 0 bases and J 3 bases, leaving 9 bases between the germline ends. The CDR3 DNA follows: TGTGCCAGCAGCTTGGGTTACAGCTACTATGGCTACACCTTC. Translating it yields CASSLGYSYYGYTF.

The chain carries TRBV25-1 and TRBJ2-7, with 8 bases matching TRBD2. CDR3 length: 14 residues. The germline gives CDR1 MGHDK, CDR2 SYGVNS. V shed 4 bases, J shed 1 base, and the junction held 3 bases outside the gene matches. CDR3 in DNA: TGTGCCAGCAGTGGGCGGGAGGCATCCTACGAGCAGTACGTC. This gives the protein CASSGREASYEQYV.

The V call is TRBV19, the J call TRBJ2-3; 10 bases fit TRBD2. Germline-derived CDR1 and CDR2 are LNHDA and SQIVND (reference sequence). The CDR3 has 17 amino acids. The V and J ends lost 5 bases and 4 bases, in that order; junction bases with no gene match: 12. CDR3 protein: CASSPYGLAAESDTQYF. CDR3 bases: TGTGCCAGTAGTCCCTATGGACTAGCGGCAGAGTCAGATACGCAGTATTTT. Full variable domain (remainder filled in from reference TRBV19 and TRBJ2-3): DGGITQSPKYLFRKEGQNVTLSCEQNLNHDAMYWYRQDPGQGLRLIYYSQIVNDFQKGDIAEGYSVSREKKESFPLTVTSAQKNPTAFYLCASSPYGLAAESDTQYFGPGTRLTVL.

V gene TRBV2 combines with J gene TRBJ2-7, with 11 bases identical to TRBD2. The length of the CDR3 is 16 residues. The J segment lost 1 base and the V segment lost 7 bases, leaving 9 bases of the junction unmatched. Per germline, CDR1 SNHLY and CDR2 FYNNEI. The CDR3 coding sequence is TGTGCCAGCACTCAAGAGCCTAGCGGGGGGTCCTACGAGCAGTACTTC. Residues: CASTQEPSGGSYEQYF.

The rearrangement joins TRBV6-5 to TRBJ2-7, with TRBD2 as a possible D gene (7 bases). Germline loops: CDR1 MNHEY, CDR2 SVGAGI. This CDR3 region has 13 residues. With 2 bases removed from V and 9 bases from J, the gap between germline ends came to 14 bases. The CDR3 DNA sequence: TGTGCCAGCAGTTACGCCTCGGGGGGCTGGCAGTACGTC. Protein: CASSYASGGWQYV.

Concerning this clone itself: This sample includes further DNA sequences coding for the same CDR3. J is TRBJ2-2 and V is TRBV6-1, with 8 bases lining up with TRBD1. CDR1 is MNHNS and CDR2 is SASEGT in the germline V gene. The CDR3 spans 15 residues. Trimming removed 3 bases from V and 5 bases from J; junction bases left unmatched: 5. The CDR3 DNA follows: TGTGCCAGCAGTGAGGGCAGGGGGCAAACCGGGGAGCTGTTTTTT. This codes for CASSEGRGQTGELFF.

J is TRBJ2-1 and V is TRBV19; TRBD1 agrees at 8 bases. V lost 5 bases, J lost 3 bases, and 6 bases stayed unmatched. Germline V lookup: CDR1 LNHDA, CDR2 SQIVND (reference sequence). The CDR3 contains 15 residues. In nucleotides, the CDR3 is TGTGCCAGTAGTTGGGGACAGGTTGTCTACAATGAGCAGTTCTTC. This codes for CASSWGQVVYNEQFF.

The chain combines TRBV6-1 with TRBJ2-7, with D possibly being TRBD2 (5 bases). This CDR3 region has 12 residues. Germline CDR1 is MNHNS and CDR2 is SASEGT. The V gene lost 7 bases and the J gene lost 6 bases, with 13 bases spanning the gap. This CDR3 is CASKWTGLEQYF. CDR3 bases: TGTGCCAGCAAGTGGACTGGGCTCGAGCAGTACTTC.

This rearrangement joins TRBV6-5 to TRBJ2-5, with D possibly matching TRBD1 (6 bases). Trimming left V 6 bases short and J 2 bases short, with 16 bases between. This CDR3 region has 15 residues. Germline V gene data show CDR1 as MNHEY and CDR2 as SVGAGI. The CDR3 protein is CASSPTGWGQETQYF. Written as DNA, the CDR3 is TGTGCCAGCAGCCCGACAGGTTGGGGACAAGAGACCCAGTACTTC.

The rearrangement uses TRBV7-2 and TRBJ2-5; 10 bases line up with TRBD2. The junction had 10 bases not matched to a gene; V was cut back by 4 bases and J by 2 bases. This CDR3 comprises 17 residues. Germline values: CDR1 SGHTA, CDR2 FQGNSA. The CDR3 nucleotides are TGTGCCAGCAGCTCCCGACCGGGACTAGCGTCTCAAGAGACCCAGTACTTC. As protein: CASSSRPGLASQETQYF.

The chain couples TRBV2 to TRBJ1-3; no clear D. The CDR3 extends over 15 amino acids. Trimming left V 2 bases short and J 1 base short, with 9 bases between. Germline V gene sequence: CDR1 SNHLY, CDR2 FYNNEI. The CDR3 reads CASSEIGRSGNTIYF. DNA for the CDR3: TGTGCCAGCAGTGAAATAGGGAGGTCTGGAAACACCATATATTTT.

CDR3 nucleotides: TGTGCCAGCAGTCCCCCCGGGACAGACTATGGCTACACCTTC. As protein: CASSPPGTDYGYTF. The rearrangement uses TRBV6-5 and TRBJ1-2; 7 bases line up with TRBD1. Germline V lookup: CDR1 MNHEY, CDR2 SVGAGI. The CDR3 spans 14 residues. Losses at the gene ends were 5 bases for V and 3 bases for J; bases not matched to a gene: 6.

V and J are TRBV7-9 and TRBJ2-3, with 14 bases identical to TRBD2. The CDR3 consists of 17 residues. Germline CDR1 reads SEHNR; CDR2 reads FQNEAQ (reference sequence). V gave up 5 bases and J gave up 1 base; unmatched junction bases: 5. CDR3 nucleotide sequence: TGTGCCAGCAGCCCCCGACTAGCGGGAGGGCGCACAGATACGCAGTATTTT. Translating it yields CASSPRLAGGRTDTQYF.

The gene calls are TRBV4-2 and TRBJ2-5; 7 bases match TRBD1. The germline CDR1 and CDR2 sequences are LGHNA and YNFKEQ. The ends lost 0 bases at V and 1 base at J; junction bases unmatched: 8. The CDR3 length is 17 residues. The chain's CDR3 is CASSQDWDRYLQETQYF. CDR3 in DNA: TGTGCCAGCAGCCAAGATTGGGACAGATACCTCCAAGAGACCCAGTACTTC.

V and J are TRBV9 and TRBJ1-2; D might be TRBD1 (6 bases). Trimming took 5 bases from V and 4 from J, leaving 15 bases between them. CDR3 size: 14 residues. Germline-derived CDR1 and CDR2 are SGDLS and YYNGEE. CDR3 DNA sequence: TGTGCCAGCAGTGTTGGTCAGGGGACCTATGGCTACACCTTC. Its translation: CASSVGQGTYGYTF. Combining the CDR3 with reference TRBV9 and TRBJ1-2 gives the whole variable domain DSGVTQTPKHLITATGQRVTLRCSPRSGDLSVYWYQQSLDQGLQFLIQYYNGEERAKGNILERFSAQQFPDLHSELNLSSLELGDSALYFCASSVGQGTYGYTFGSGTRLTVV.

The CDR3 DNA is TGTGCCAGCAGTGAAATTCCCGGAGAGGGAGAGACCCAGTACTTC. Protein: CASSEIPGEGETQYF. The chain is built from TRBV2 and TRBJ2-5; D might be TRBD2 (5 bases). The CDR3 contains 15 residues. Trimming pared 2 bases from V and 4 bases from J, leaving 14 bases between. From germline, CDR1 is SNHLY and CDR2 FYNNEI.

V gene TRBV4-1 combines with J gene TRBJ2-5; D unresolved. Germline CDR1 MGHRA, CDR2 YSYEKL. V lost 4 bases and J lost 5, with 17 bases in between. The CDR3 consists of 15 residues. The DNA of the CDR3 is TGCGCCAGCAGCCCTGATAACTTTAAACGGGAGACCCAGTACTTC. Encoded protein: CASSPDNFKRETQYF.

A word on this clone: At one end, the junction sequence differs from germline, possibly due to a read error. As DNA, the CDR3 is TGCGCCAGCAGCCAGCAAACCGGGACTAGCGGGAGATGGGGTGTGATCTTC. Protein: CASSQQTGTSGRWGVIF. The chain recombines TRBV4-1 with TRBJ2-1, with 14 bases aligning to TRBD2. CDR1 is MGHRA and CDR2 is YSYEKL in the germline V gene. This CDR3 has 17 amino acids.

This chain connects TRBV9 to TRBJ1-2; D call uncertain. The V and J ends lost 3 bases and 5 bases respectively, with 8 bases between them. The CDR3 runs to 12 residues. Germline V gene lookup returns CDR1 SGDLS and CDR2 YYNGEE. The chain's CDR3 is CASSALVYGYTF. CDR3 DNA sequence: TGTGCCAGCAGCGCCCTTGTTTATGGCTACACCTTC.

The chain employs TRBV7-9 and TRBJ1-3, with no clear D. V lost 3 bases and J lost 9, with 12 bases in between. Germline V CDR1 and CDR2: SEHNR, FQNEAQ (reference sequence). This CDR3 has 13 residues. The CDR3 loop is CASSFTNPSTIYF. The CDR3, as DNA: TGTGCCAGCAGCTTCACAAACCCAAGCACCATATATTTT. Combining the CDR3 with reference TRBV7-9 and TRBJ1-3 gives the whole variable domain DTGVSQNPRHKITKRGQNVTFRCDPISEHNRLYWYRQTLGQGPEFLTYFQNEAQLEKSRLLSDRFSAERPKGSFSTLEIQRTEQGDSAMYLCASSFTNPSTIYFGEGSWLTVV.

The chain is built from TRBV6-5 and TRBJ2-5; 10 bases match TRBD2. This CDR3 region has 13 residues. The germline gives CDR1 MNHEY, CDR2 SVGAGI. The V segment lost 6 bases and the J segment 11 bases; nucleotides outside the gene matches: 9. The chain's CDR3 is CASSPSLAGEQYF. For the CDR3, the DNA is TGTGCCAGCAGCCCCTCTCTAGCGGGGGAGCAGTACTTC.

V is TRBV5-1 and J is TRBJ2-3; 8 nucleotides align to TRBD1. The germline CDR1 and CDR2 sequences are SGHRS and YFSETQ. The V gene end was trimmed by 5 bases and the J gene end by 5 bases; junction bases not matched to a gene: 13. The CDR3 consists of 16 residues. In DNA form, the CDR3 reads TGCGCCAGCAGGCCGCTTGCAGGGGGCTTTGGAGATACGCAGTATTTT. It specifies CASRPLAGGFGDTQYF. Filled out from reference TRBV5-1 and TRBJ2-3, the complete variable domain reads KAGVTQTPRYLIKTRGQQVTLSCSPISGHRSVSWYQQTPGQGLQFLFEYFSETQRNKGNFPGRFSGRQFSNSRSEMNVSTLELGDSALYLCASRPLAGGFGDTQYFGPGTRLTVL.

On this clone itself: Additional DNA sequences in this sample encode the identical CDR3. The V call is TRBV7-2, the J call TRBJ2-1; 9 bases fit TRBD2. This CDR3 contains 16 residues. Germline CDR1 is SGHTA and CDR2 is FQGNSA. Trimming removed 1 base from V and 4 bases from J; junction bases left unmatched: 5. The DNA for the CDR3 is TGTGCCAGCAGCTTAGTGCGACTAGCGGTATACAATGAGCAGTTCTTC. Translation: CASSLVRLAVYNEQFF.

The genes are TRBV19 and TRBJ1-1, with no clear D. The CDR3 loop spans 15 amino acids. CDR1 and CDR2 from the germline V gene are LNHDA and SQIVND (reference sequence). Trimming took off 2 bases at V and 6 bases at J, with 16 bases between the two ends. CDR3 in amino acids: CASSIRARDGAEAFF. Written as DNA, the CDR3 is TGTGCCAGTAGTATAAGGGCGAGGGATGGCGCTGAAGCTTTCTTT.

The chain couples TRBV2 to TRBJ2-3; 9 nucleotides match TRBD2. Germline CDR1 and CDR2: SNHLY and FYNNEI. The V gene end was trimmed by 2 bases and the J gene end by 2 bases; junction bases not matched to a gene: 8. There are 17 residues in the CDR3. CDR3 loop: CASSELLTSGLTDTQYF. The CDR3 nucleotides read TGTGCCAGCAGTGAATTATTGACTAGCGGTCTCACAGATACGCAGTATTTT.